A selection of T cell receptor beta chains follows, all from one sample in a study of beta chain features in type 1 diabetes. Repertoires were generated with immunoSEQ multiplex PCR, while TCRdb's copy carries only in-frame clones and drops some. The sample carries over 700,000 clones, around a sixth recorded once. Material for sequencing was naive CD4+ T cells from blood. The receptors stem from a woman aged 18 to 35 in good health. The CDR3 runs from the conserved cysteine through the conserved F or W. D genes are given only for firm matches. Part of the rows lack a size; the others show once, few, many or a class for expanded clones.

V gene,D gene,J gene,clone size,CDR3 DNA,CDR3 protein
TRBV5-4,TRBD1,TRBJ2-1,.,TGTGCCAGCAGCTTCGACAGGGTGGACGAGCAGTTCTTC,CASSFDRVDEQFF
TRBV10-2,TRBD2,TRBJ2-7,.,TGCGCCAGCAGATCACTAGCGGGAGCCTACGAGCAGTACTTC,CASRSLAGAYEQYF
TRBV13,.,TRBJ2-3,.,TGTGCCAGCAGCTTAGGAGCACCGATAAGCACAGATACGCAGTATTTT,CASSLGAPISTDTQYF
TRBV5-1,.,TRBJ2-7,few,TGCGCCAGCAGACCCCCTGGAGGCCACGAGCAGTACTTC,CASRPPGGHEQYF
TRBV29-1,TRBD1,TRBJ1-4,few,TGCAGCGTTCTTCAGGGGGGGGAAAAACTGTTTTTT,CSVLQGGEKLFF
TRBV13,.,TRBJ2-2,.,TGTGCCAGCAGCTTAGCTGGGGGGCGGACCGGGGAGCTGTTTTTT,CASSLAGGRTGELFF
TRBV7-3,.,TRBJ2-7,few,TGTGCCAGCAGCTTAAGTGGCAGAGGATACGAGCAGTACTTC,CASSLSGRGYEQYF
TRBV18,.,TRBJ2-1,few,TGTGCCAGCTTCATACTCGGGAGTGAGCAGTTCTTC,CASFILGSEQFF
TRBV4-2,.,TRBJ2-7,.,TGTGCCAGCAGCCAGGGCGCAGGCCCGGGCGAGCAGTACTTC,CASSQGAGPGEQYF
TRBV2,.,TRBJ1-5,.,TGTGCCAGCACTAAGGACAGTAGCAATCAGCCCCAGCATTTT,CASTKDSSNQPQHF
TRBV5-6,.,TRBJ2-1,few,TGTGCCAGCAGCCGCAACAGGGTGGAGTACAATGAGCAGTTCTTC,CASSRNRVEYNEQFF
TRBV6-5,TRBD2,TRBJ2-7,few,TGTGCCAGCAGTCCCCGGGTAGCGGGAGCTAACGAGCAGTACTTC,CASSPRVAGANEQYF
TRBV7-9,.,TRBJ1-4,.,TGTGCCAGCAGCCCGGCGGGGGCGGATGAAAAACTGTTTTTT,CASSPAGADEKLFF
TRBV9,.,TRBJ2-7,.,TGTGCCAGCAGCGTAGGGTTGGCTAGCCGGTCCTACGAGCAGTACTTC,CASSVGLASRSYEQYF
TRBV5-1,.,TRBJ1-1,few,TGCGCCAGCAGCTTAGACATTCGACAGAACACTGAAGCTTTCTTT,CASSLDIRQNTEAFF
TRBV6-6,.,TRBJ1-5,.,TGTGCCATCAGTGAGTCCGTTTATCAGCCCCAGCATTTT,CAISESVYQPQHF
TRBV30,.,TRBJ1-2,.,TGTGCCAGCCGCAGGGTTGTGCCTTTCTTTGGCTACACCTTC,CASRRVVPFFGYTF
TRBV2,.,TRBJ2-7,.,TGTGCCAGCAGCCGAGACAGTCGATCCTACGAGCAGTACTTC,CASSRDSRSYEQYF
TRBV5-4,.,TRBJ2-1,few,TGTGCCAGCAGATTAAACAATGAGCAGTTCTTC,CASRLNNEQFF